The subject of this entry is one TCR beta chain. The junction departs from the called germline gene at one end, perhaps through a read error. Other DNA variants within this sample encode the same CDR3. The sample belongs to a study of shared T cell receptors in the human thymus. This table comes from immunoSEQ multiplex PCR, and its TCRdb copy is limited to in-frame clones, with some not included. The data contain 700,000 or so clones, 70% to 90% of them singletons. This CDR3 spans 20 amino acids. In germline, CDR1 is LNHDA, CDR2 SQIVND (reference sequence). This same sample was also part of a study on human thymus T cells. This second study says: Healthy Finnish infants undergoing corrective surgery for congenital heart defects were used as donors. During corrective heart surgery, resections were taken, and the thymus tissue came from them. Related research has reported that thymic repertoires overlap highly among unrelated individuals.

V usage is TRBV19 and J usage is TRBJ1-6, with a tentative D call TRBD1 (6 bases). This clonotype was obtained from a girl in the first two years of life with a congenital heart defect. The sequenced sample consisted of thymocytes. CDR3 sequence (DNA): TGTGCCAGTAGTATTCAGTCTTACAGGGATGAGCGGGACTATAATTCCCCCCTCCACTTT. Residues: CASSIQSYRDERDYNSPLHF.